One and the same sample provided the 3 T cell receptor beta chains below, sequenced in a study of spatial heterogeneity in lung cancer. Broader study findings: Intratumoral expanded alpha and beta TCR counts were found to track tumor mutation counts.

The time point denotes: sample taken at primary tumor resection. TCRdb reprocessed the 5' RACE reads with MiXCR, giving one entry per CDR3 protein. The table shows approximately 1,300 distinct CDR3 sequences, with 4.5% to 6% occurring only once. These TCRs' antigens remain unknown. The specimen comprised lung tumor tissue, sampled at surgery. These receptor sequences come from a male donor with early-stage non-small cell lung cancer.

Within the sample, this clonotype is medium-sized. The CDR3 DNA reads as TGTGCCAGCAGCGGGTGGGGTGAGCGGGAGGGCCTCAATGAGCAGTTCTTC. Translation: CASSGWGEREGLNEQFF. The chain carries TRBV7-6 and TRBJ2-1; TRBD2 matches 10 bases. CDR3 length: 17 amino acids. J lost 6 bases, V lost 5 bases, and 13 bases had no gene match. Germline CDR1 is SGHVS and CDR2 is FNYEAQ. The whole variable domain, filled in from reference TRBV7-6 and TRBJ2-1, reads GAGVSQSPRYKVTKRGQDVALRCDPISGHVSLYWYRQALGQGPEFLTYFNYEAQQDKSGLPNDRFSAERPEGSISTLTIQRTEQRDSAMYRCASSGWGEREGLNEQFFGPGTRLTVL.

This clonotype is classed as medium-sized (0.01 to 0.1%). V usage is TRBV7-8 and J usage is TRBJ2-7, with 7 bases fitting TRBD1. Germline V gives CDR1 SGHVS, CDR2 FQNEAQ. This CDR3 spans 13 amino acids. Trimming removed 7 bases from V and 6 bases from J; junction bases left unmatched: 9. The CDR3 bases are TGTGCCAGCACTAATACAGGGGAACGCGAGCAGTACTTC. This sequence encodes CASTNTGEREQYF.

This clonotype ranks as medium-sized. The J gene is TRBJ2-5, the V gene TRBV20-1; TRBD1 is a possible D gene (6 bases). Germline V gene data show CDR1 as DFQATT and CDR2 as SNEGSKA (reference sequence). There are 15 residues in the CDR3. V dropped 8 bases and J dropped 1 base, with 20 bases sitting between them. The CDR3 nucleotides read TGCAGTTCCTATTCGCCACAGGGCTCCCAAGAGACCCAGTACTTC. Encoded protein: CSSYSPQGSQETQYF.